The 11 T cell receptor beta chains below come from one sample, sequenced in a study of shared clonotypes between healthy human individuals. The protocol was immunoSEQ multiplex PCR, while the TCRdb copy is restricted to in-frame clones and leaves out a portion. The sample consists of about 480,000 clones, roughly 79% of them appearing once. What was sequenced was PBMCs. The origin of the receptors is a woman aged 40 to 50 in good health. Some clones in this sample may be carry-over from other donors' samples.

This clone showed up just a few times. The CDR3 nucleotides are TGTGCCAGCAGTGAACAGGGGACAGGGGGTTTGCCCCAGCATTTT. Amino acids: CASSEQGTGGLPQHF. The rearrangement uses TRBV6-1 and TRBJ1-5; 11 nucleotides agree with TRBD1. V lost 2 bases, J lost 9 bases, and 6 bases stayed unmatched. This CDR3 contains 15 residues. The germline CDR1 and CDR2 sequences are MNHNS and SASEGT.

This clone was recorded only once. The CDR3 sequence is CASSISFGTSGSNEQFF. For the CDR3, the DNA is TGTGCCAGTAGTATTTCTTTCGGGACTAGCGGGAGTAATGAGCAGTTCTTC. V usage is TRBV19 and J usage is TRBJ2-1; TRBD2 agrees at 14 bases. This CDR3 region has 17 residues. CDR1 LNHDA and CDR2 SQIVND come from the germline V gene (reference sequence). V was clipped by 3 bases and J by 7 bases; unmatched bases: 8.

Remarks on this clone: This sample includes further DNA sequences coding for the same CDR3. This CDR3 is CASSLGGGAYEQYF. The CDR3 DNA follows: TGTGCCAGCAGCTTAGGAGGGGGGGCCTACGAGCAGTACTTC. The chain combines TRBV11-3 with TRBJ2-7; a weak D match, TRBD2 (7 bases). This CDR3 contains 14 residues. The V gene lost 1 base and the J gene lost 2 bases, with 9 bases spanning the gap. In germline, CDR1 is SGHNT, CDR2 YENEEA. Complete variable domain (other parts from reference TRBV11-3 and TRBJ2-7): EAGVVQSPRYKIIEKKQPVAFWCNPISGHNTLYWYLQNLGQGPELLIRYENEEAVDDSQLPKDRFSAERLKGVDSTLKIQPAELGDSAVYLCASSLGGGAYEQYFGPGTRLTVT.

The chain couples TRBV27 to TRBJ1-2, with a weak D call TRBD1 (6 bases). CDR3 size: 14 residues. V dropped 5 bases and J dropped 7 bases, with 17 bases sitting between them. Germline V gene data show CDR1 as MNHEY and CDR2 as SMNVEV (reference sequence). CDR3 amino acids: CASSPLVGGLGYTF. The CDR3 DNA reads as TGTGCCAGCAGTCCCCTCGTGGGGGGCCTTGGCTACACCTTC.

This rearrangement joins TRBV7-3 to TRBJ1-2, with 9 bases that match TRBD1. Trimming cost V 5 bases and J 5 bases; bases outside gene matches: 3. Germline V gives CDR1 SGHTA, CDR2 FQGTGA. This CDR3 spans 13 amino acids. The CDR3 DNA is TGTGCCAGCAGCCCGGGGACAGGGTATGGCTACACCTTC. Residues: CASSPGTGYGYTF.

The chain has TRBV7-8 and TRBJ1-4; 10 bases are shared with TRBD1. CDR1 is SGHVS and CDR2 is FQNEAQ in the germline V gene. V lost 0 bases to trimming and J lost 8 bases; unmatched junction nucleotides: 3. The CDR3 extends over 15 amino acids. For the CDR3, the DNA is TGTGCCAGCAGCTTAGCCCGGACAGGGGGAGAAAAACTGTTTTTT. It yields the protein CASSLARTGGEKLFF.

This rearrangement joins TRBV6-1 to TRBJ2-5; no reliable D call. V dropped 4 bases and J dropped 0 bases, with 9 bases sitting between them. Germline CDR1 MNHNS, CDR2 SASEGT. The length of the CDR3 is 14 residues. The CDR3 spells CASSVITNQETQYF. CDR3 in DNA: TGTGCCAGCAGTGTAATTACTAACCAAGAGACCCAGTACTTC.

There are a few counts of this clone. The rearrangement joins TRBV7-6 to TRBJ1-5, with D unclear. Germline loops: CDR1 SGHVS, CDR2 FNYEAQ. This CDR3 contains 16 residues. The germline V and J ends were trimmed by 0 bases and 2 bases, with 11 bases remaining between them. The DNA for the CDR3 is TGTGCCAGCAGCTTAGCACCATGGACCGGCAATCAGCCCCAGCATTTT. This sequence encodes CASSLAPWTGNQPQHF.

The chain joins TRBV7-8 to TRBJ2-5; D is ambiguous. CDR1 is SGHVS, CDR2 FQNEAQ, per germline. The ends were cut back, 5 bases at V and 0 bases at J, with 10 bases in the middle. The CDR3 spans 14 residues. CDR3 nucleotides: TGTGCCAGCAGCCTTGGAGAGAACCAAGAGACCCAGTACTTC. It specifies CASSLGENQETQYF.

The chain uses TRBV4-2 and TRBJ2-3; D is undetermined. The CDR3 contains 16 residues. Germline CDR1 is LGHNA and CDR2 is YNFKEQ. V dropped 7 bases and J dropped 2 bases, with 19 bases sitting between them. The CDR3 sequence is CASNPITETFTDTQYF. CDR3 bases: TGTGCCAGCAACCCGATCACAGAGACCTTCACAGATACGCAGTATTTT.

The chain links TRBV19 to TRBJ2-3; D uncertain. V lost 2 bases and J lost 0, with 12 bases in between. Germline V gene data show CDR1 as LNHDA and CDR2 as SQIVND (reference sequence). This CDR3 is built from 16 residues. The CDR3 loop reads CASSIFESTSTDTQYF. The CDR3 nucleotides read TGTGCCAGTAGTATATTCGAGTCGACTAGCACAGATACGCAGTATTTT.